The clone carrying this T cell receptor beta chain was seen only a few times. This sample was included in a study of shared clonotypes between healthy human individuals. Measured with immunoSEQ multiplex PCR; TCRdb has only the in-frame clones, and not every one. The table includes 450,000 to 500,000 clones, 76% detected once. V lost 0 bases to trimming and J lost 3 bases, with 23 bases between them. Germline CDR1 LGHNA, CDR2 YSLEER. The CDR3 loop spans 19 amino acids. The sequencing input was PBMCs. The TCR originated in a middle-aged woman in good health. Some clones in this sample may be carry-over from other donors' samples. This rearrangement joins TRBV4-3 to TRBJ2-5; tentative D call: TRBD1 (8 bases). CDR3 DNA sequence: TGCGCCAGCAGCCAAGATGGGGCGGACAGGGCAGCGGGGAAAGAGACCCAGTACTTC. This gives the protein CASSQDGADRAAGKETQYF.